One and the same sample provided the 13 T cell receptor beta chains below, sequenced in a study of cytomegalovirus exposure and HLA in healthy donors. PCR primers comprised 60 Vbeta and 13 Jbeta primers. The data were produced by immunoSEQ multiplex PCR, yet TCRdb's version contains in-frame clones alone and is incomplete. The profile shows around 200,000 clones, 60% to 85% of them singletons. The sequencing sample was made of PBMCs. The receptors here all came from a male donor in good health and CMV-seronegative.

This clone was seen more than once but under ten times. The chain employs TRBV7-9 and TRBJ1-5; D ambiguous. This CDR3 is built from 15 residues. Per the germline V gene, CDR1 is SEHNR and CDR2 is FQNEAQ (reference sequence). Trimming took 5 bases from V and 6 from J, leaving 17 bases between them. CDR3 in amino acids: CASSPEENGLQPQHF. DNA of the CDR3: TGTGCCAGCAGCCCCGAGGAGAACGGCCTTCAGCCCCAGCATTTT.

The gene calls are TRBV10-1 and TRBJ2-1; 8 bases are a match to TRBD2. V lost 3 bases and J lost 3; bases outside the gene matches: 4. There are 15 residues in the CDR3. The germline CDR1 and CDR2 sequences are WNHNN and SYGVQD (reference sequence). CDR3 nucleotide sequence: TGCGCCAGCAGTGATCGGAGCGGGGGCTACAATGAGCAGTTCTTC. Protein sequence: CASSDRSGGYNEQFF.

This chain uses TRBV6-5 with TRBJ2-1; 7 bases align to TRBD2. CDR1 and CDR2 (germline): MNHEY, SVGAGI. This CDR3 comprises 15 residues. V shed 6 bases and J 6 bases; nucleotides not matched to a gene: 11. CDR3 loop: CASRQSGLEFNEQFF. Written as DNA, the CDR3 is TGTGCCAGCAGACAATCAGGACTAGAGTTCAATGAGCAGTTCTTC.

J is TRBJ1-1 and V is TRBV20-1; tentative D call: TRBD1 (5 bases). Trimming removed 6 bases at V and 10 bases at J, with 12 bases between. CDR3 length equals 10 residues. Germline-derived CDR1 and CDR2 are DFQATT and SNEGSKA (reference sequence). CDR3 nucleotides: TGCAGTGCGCCAGGGCGGGGAGCTTTCTTT. Translating it yields CSAPGRGAFF.

V usage is TRBV10-2 and J usage is TRBJ2-4, with 10 bases that match TRBD2. Germline assignment: CDR1 WSHSY and CDR2 SAAADI. This CDR3 contains 15 residues. The J segment lost 7 bases and the V segment lost 1 base, leaving 4 bases of the junction unmatched. CDR3 protein: CASSEYLAGGNIQYF. The CDR3 coding sequence is TGCGCCAGCAGTGAGTATTTAGCGGGAGGTAACATTCAGTACTTC.

Of note for this clone: Other DNA sequences in the sample encode the same CDR3. The chain uses TRBV5-6 and TRBJ1-5; D perhaps matches TRBD1 (5 bases). The germline V gene has CDR1 SGHDT and CDR2 YYEEEE. Trimming left V 0 bases short and J 8 bases short, with 9 bases between. The CDR3 runs to 13 residues. CDR3 nucleotide sequence: TGTGCCAGCAGCTTGGTTGACAGCGAGCCCCAGCATTTT. It encodes CASSLVDSEPQHF.

The chain combines TRBV9 with TRBJ2-3; 10 bases are a match to TRBD2. Germline CDR1 and CDR2: SGDLS and YYNGEE. With 3 bases clipped from V and 6 bases from J, the junction kept 7 bases outside the gene matches. The CDR3 runs to 15 residues. The CDR3 protein is CASSGILAGADTQYF. For the CDR3, the DNA is TGTGCCAGCAGCGGAATCCTAGCGGGAGCGGATACGCAGTATTTT.

The rearrangement uses TRBV12-5 and TRBJ1-6; weak D call: TRBD1 (6 bases). The germline V gene encodes CDR1 LGHNT and CDR2 FRNRAP. V was shortened by 6 bases and J by 0 bases, with 12 bases between the two germline ends. The length of the CDR3 is 16 residues. This CDR3 is CASGPGDSSYNSPLHF. The CDR3 DNA follows: TGTGCTAGTGGCCCAGGGGATAGCTCCTATAATTCACCCCTCCACTTT.

The chain couples TRBV27 to TRBJ2-1, with D hard to call. The ends were cut back, 3 bases at V and 0 bases at J, with 6 bases in the middle. The CDR3 length is 14 residues. Germline V gene data show CDR1 as MNHEY and CDR2 as SMNVEV (reference sequence). CDR3 protein: CASSFQASYNEQFF. The CDR3 nucleotides read TGTGCCAGCAGTTTCCAGGCCTCCTACAATGAGCAGTTCTTC.

The chain carries TRBV18 and TRBJ2-3; D may be TRBD2 (5 bases). The germline V gene has CDR1 KGHSH and CDR2 LQKENI. This CDR3 spans 12 amino acids. Trimming left V 1 base short and J 6 bases short, with 5 bases between. The CDR3 loop reads CASSPREDTQYF. CDR3 DNA: TGTGCCAGCTCACCACGGGAGGATACGCAGTATTTT.

The rearrangement joins TRBV30 to TRBJ2-7; tentative D call: TRBD2 (6 bases). CDR1 is GTSNPN and CDR2 is SVGIG in the germline V gene (reference sequence). This CDR3 comprises 14 residues. Trimming removed 4 bases from V and 2 bases from J, with 15 bases in between. CDR3 in DNA: TGTGCCTGGACACGGGGGTCCTTAACCTACGAGCAGTACTTC. The encoded protein is CAWTRGSLTYEQYF.

This chain joins TRBV27 and TRBJ1-5; 9 positions agree with TRBD1. V trimming: 4 bases; J trimming: 6 bases; junction bases outside the gene matches: 4. This CDR3 comprises 14 residues. Germline V lookup: CDR1 MNHEY, CDR2 SMNVEV (reference sequence). The CDR3 DNA reads TGTGCCAGCAGTTCCGGGACAGGGTTTCAGCCCCAGCATTTT. Protein: CASSSGTGFQPQHF.

The rearrangement uses TRBV7-9 and TRBJ1-1; D is perhaps TRBD1 (5 bases). The length of the CDR3 is 14 residues. The germline V gene encodes CDR1 SEHNR and CDR2 FQNEAQ (reference sequence). Trimming took off 1 base at V and 5 bases at J, with 11 bases between the two ends. The CDR3 DNA reads as TGTGCCAGCAGCTTAGGTCGGGGGGTGACTGAAGCTTTCTTT. Amino acid sequence: CASSLGRGVTEAFF.